What follows is one T cell receptor (beta chain) and its context. This entry belongs to a study of blood T cell repertoires in COVID-19. In the original workflow: Using reference gene primer amplification, nucleated cell counts were estimated. Generated by immunoSEQ multiplex PCR, the TCRdb table keeps only in-frame clones and is missing some. The V and J calls and the clone size are those of that table, but D and trimming were determined from the DNA. The sample contains 300,000 to 500,000 clones, approximately 88% of which appear only once. CDR1 and CDR2 from the germline V gene are SGHAT and FQNNGV. Trimming took 7 bases from V and 8 from J, leaving 24 bases between them. The CDR3 runs to 16 residues.

This chain links TRBV11-2 with TRBJ2-1; TRBD1 might be the D (5 bases). The sample comprised PBMCs or T cells enriched from blood (not recorded which). The sequence was obtained from a woman in her 30s with acute COVID-19. CDR3 bases: TGTGCCAGCACTACCTCGATTTTGGGCAGGGATGATGAGCAGTTCTTC. This sequence encodes CASTTSILGRDDEQFF.